The 28 T cell receptor beta chains below come from one sample, sequenced in a study of T cells in localized non-small cell lung cancer (dated by TCRdb to the early 2020s). Libraries were built with the immunoSEQ multiplex PCR assay. The source is immuneACCESS, and TCRdb retained only in-frame sequences with V and J called. Part of the clones is not carried over; for the studies checked, unresolved V genes explain less than half of this, and the remainder is unexplained. The sample table shows fewer than 90,000 clones, and roughly 80% are seen once. Together, the top ten hold roughly a fifth of the sample. The sample here was PBMCs, taken before any cancer treatment. The receptor source for this set is a man between 40 and 75 years old with stage II squamous cell lung carcinoma.

The chain links TRBV4-2 to TRBJ2-7; 14 nucleotides line up with TRBD2. Germline values: CDR1 LGHNA, CDR2 YNFKEQ. This CDR3 has 15 amino acids. The junction had 5 bases not matched to a gene; V was cut back by 5 bases and J by 5 bases. The CDR3 sequence: CASSDGLAGGHEQYF. Here the CDR3 DNA reads TGTGCCAGCAGCGACGGACTAGCGGGAGGCCACGAGCAGTACTTC.

The genes are TRBV5-4 and TRBJ1-1; no clear D. V lost 9 bases, J lost 0 bases, and 12 bases lay in between. Looked up from germline, CDR1 is SGHNT and CDR2 is YYREEE (reference sequence). The CDR3 is 13 residues long. The CDR3 reads CATDGLMNTEAFF. In DNA form, the CDR3 reads TGTGCCACTGACGGGCTGATGAACACTGAAGCTTTCTTT. The whole variable domain, remainder taken from reference TRBV5-4 and TRBJ1-1, is ETGVTQSPTHLIKTRGQQVTLRCSSQSGHNTVSWYQQALGQGPQFIFQYYREEENGRGNFPPRFSGLQFPNYSSELNVNALELDDSALYLCATDGLMNTEAFFGQGTRLTVV.

The chain links TRBV6-1 to TRBJ2-5; D is possibly TRBD1 or TRBD2 (5 bases each). The length of the CDR3 is 16 residues. CDR1 and CDR2 (germline): MNHNS, SASEGT. V lost 3 bases and J lost 9, with 23 bases in between. In nucleotides, the CDR3 is TGTGCCAGCAGTGATTTCCCGGGACCGGGGTTCGAAGCCCAGTACTTC. Translated: CASSDFPGPGFEAQYF.

The chain carries TRBV5-4 and TRBJ2-1; perhaps TRBD1 as D (5 bases). CDR1 and CDR2 (germline): SGHNT, YYREEE (reference sequence). The CDR3 length is 16 residues. Trimming pared 1 base from V and 0 bases from J, leaving 11 bases between. The CDR3 spells CASSLRGRTSYNEQFF. CDR3 sequence (DNA): TGTGCCAGCAGCTTGAGGGGCCGCACCTCCTACAATGAGCAGTTCTTC.

This clone has only one observation. This chain uses TRBV5-4 with TRBJ1-4; D gene unclear. This CDR3 region has 14 residues. The ends were cut back, 10 bases at V and 2 bases at J, with 15 bases in the middle. Per germline, CDR1 SGHNT and CDR2 YYREEE (reference sequence). The CDR3, as DNA: TGTGCCTGTTTAGGGTCGAAGACTAATGAAAAACTGTTTTTT. Its translation is CACLGSKTNEKLFF.

The V gene is TRBV7-6, the J gene TRBJ2-1, with 14 bases that match TRBD2. In germline, CDR1 is SGHVS, CDR2 FNYEAQ. There are 14 residues in the CDR3. The J segment lost 7 bases and the V segment lost 5 bases, leaving 1 base of the junction unmatched. The CDR3 is CASSRLAGGNEQFF. The CDR3 coding sequence is TGTGCCAGCAGCCGACTAGCGGGAGGGAATGAGCAGTTCTTC.

The CDR3 nucleotides read TGTGCCAGCAGCGTAGACCTCCCGGGGCCTGGAAACACCATATATTTT. Protein product: CASSVDLPGPGNTIYF. This chain uses TRBV9 with TRBJ1-3, with D perhaps TRBD1 (5 bases). V lost 0 bases and J lost 2, with 12 bases in between. Looked up from germline, CDR1 is SGDLS and CDR2 is YYNGEE. The CDR3 contains 16 residues.

The V call is TRBV18, the J call TRBJ2-2; no clear D. CDR1 is KGHSH, CDR2 LQKENI, per germline. This CDR3 region has 14 residues. Trimming cost V 2 bases and J 6 bases, with 10 bases left between them. CDR3 protein: CASSPAVGSGELFF. The CDR3 DNA is TGTGCCAGCTCACCAGCGGTAGGCTCCGGGGAGCTGTTTTTT. Drawing the rest from reference TRBV18 and TRBJ2-2, the complete variable domain is NAGVMQNPRHLVRRRGQEARLRCSPMKGHSHVYWYRQLPEEGLKFMVYLQKENIIDESGMPKERFSAEFPKEGPSILRIQQVVRGDSAAYFCASSPAVGSGELFFGEGSRLTVL.

The CDR3 protein is CAISESNLFDEQYF. In nucleotides, the CDR3 is TGTGCCATCAGTGAGTCGAATCTCTTTGACGAGCAGTACTTC. V is TRBV10-3 and J is TRBJ2-7; no clear D. Germline V gives CDR1 ENHRY, CDR2 SYGVKD. Trimming removed 0 bases from V and 5 bases from J, with 11 bases in between. The CDR3 sequence is 14 residues long.

The J gene is TRBJ2-2, the V gene TRBV7-2, with 12 bases matching TRBD2. V trimming: 3 bases; J trimming: 6 bases; junction bases outside the gene matches: 5. The CDR3 runs 16 residues. CDR1 and CDR2 (germline): SGHTA, FQGNSA. The CDR3 reads CASSFLAGGQAGELFF. CDR3 bases: TGTGCCAGCAGCTTCCTAGCGGGAGGGCAGGCCGGGGAGCTGTTTTTT. The full variable domain, in which reference TRBV7-2 and TRBJ2-2 provide the parts outside the CDR3, is GAGVSQSPSNKVTEKGKDVELRCDPISGHTALYWYRQSLGQGLEFLIYFQGNSAPDKSGLPSDRFSAERTGGSVSTLTIQRTQQEDSAVYLCASSFLAGGQAGELFFGEGSRLTVL.

This clone occurred a few times. The V and J genes are TRBV2 and TRBJ1-1, with 7 bases that match TRBD1. The CDR3 totals 13 residues. Germline-derived CDR1 and CDR2 are SNHLY and FYNNEI. J lost 1 base, V lost 8 bases, and 4 bases had no gene match. As DNA, the CDR3 is TGTGCCAGCTCAGGGGACAGGAACACTGAAGCTTTCTTT. Its translation: CASSGDRNTEAFF.

The chain joins TRBV13 to TRBJ1-1; D is ambiguous. The CDR3 is 12 amino acids. Germline CDR1 reads PRHDT; CDR2 reads FYEKMQ (reference sequence). Deletions cut 4 bases from V and 6 bases from J, with 9 bases between. For the CDR3, the DNA is TGTGCCAGCAGCTCGGGGAGCGCTGAAGCTTTCTTT. It translates to CASSSGSAEAFF.

The chain joins TRBV30 to TRBJ2-7, with TRBD2 matching 7 bases. The germline V gene has CDR1 GTSNPN and CDR2 SVGIG (reference sequence). The CDR3 length is 15 residues. V gave up 2 bases and J gave up 0 bases; unmatched junction bases: 7. Here the CDR3 DNA reads TGTGCCTGGAGTATAGCGGGTGCCAGCTCCTACGAGCAGTACTTC. The encoded protein is CAWSIAGASSYEQYF.

The rearrangement uses TRBV19 and TRBJ2-3; no reliable D call. V was pared by 3 bases and J by 2 bases, with 6 bases between. The CDR3 contains 13 residues. CDR1 is LNHDA, CDR2 SQIVND, per germline (reference sequence). CDR3 nucleotides: TGTGCCAGTAGTATTAGCCCCACAGATACGCAGTATTTT. This codes for CASSISPTDTQYF.

The chain has TRBV19 and TRBJ2-2, with D uncertain. CDR3 size: 15 residues. Germline CDR1 is LNHDA and CDR2 is SQIVND (reference sequence). Trimming removed 5 bases from V and 2 bases from J, with 12 bases in between. DNA of the CDR3: TGTGCCAGTAGTTCCCGACGGAGCAACACCGGGGAGCTGTTTTTT. This encodes CASSSRRSNTGELFF.

The chain has TRBV2 and TRBJ2-6; 10 bases match TRBD1. V dropped 7 bases and J dropped 0; count of bases not matched to a gene: 15. The CDR3 has 20 amino acids. Germline CDR1 reads SNHLY; CDR2 reads FYNNEI. CDR3 residues: CASTRVPGQGKVSGANVLTF. CDR3 DNA: TGTGCCAGCACCCGAGTCCCGGGACAGGGGAAGGTCTCTGGGGCCAACGTCCTGACTTTC. The full variable domain, with the rest looked up from reference TRBV2 and TRBJ2-6, is EPEVTQTPSHQVTQMGQEVILRCVPISNHLYFYWYRQILGQKVEFLVSFYNNEISEKSEIFDDQFSVERPDGSNFTLKIRSTKLEDSAMYFCASTRVPGQGKVSGANVLTFGAGSRLTVL.

The chain couples TRBV27 to TRBJ2-6, with 7 positions matching TRBD1. The CDR3 loop spans 17 amino acids. Trimming removed 3 bases from V and 0 bases from J; junction bases left unmatched: 5. Germline V lookup: CDR1 MNHEY, CDR2 SMNVEV (reference sequence). The CDR3 loop reads CASSFNRGASGANVLTF. The CDR3 nucleotides are TGTGCCAGCAGTTTTAACAGGGGAGCCTCTGGGGCCAACGTCCTGACTTTC.

This clone was found once. This rearrangement joins TRBV28 to TRBJ2-3; possible D gene TRBD2, 5 bases. The germline V gene has CDR1 MDHEN and CDR2 SYDVKM. V was trimmed by 7 bases and J by 5 bases, leaving 19 bases between them. The CDR3 is made up of 15 amino acids. CDR3 sequence: CASIAPLGGGDTQYF. The CDR3 nucleotides read TGTGCCAGCATTGCCCCGCTCGGAGGAGGAGATACGCAGTATTTT.

This clone was counted between two and nine times. The rearrangement joins TRBV15 to TRBJ2-1; 13 nucleotides match TRBD2. The ends lost 1 base at V and 0 bases at J; junction bases unmatched: 6. This CDR3 is built from 19 residues. Germline V lookup: CDR1 LNHNV, CDR2 YYDKDF (reference sequence). The CDR3, as DNA: TGTGCCACCAGCAGAGCGGGGGGACTAGCGGGGAGCTCCTACAATGAGCAGTTCTTC. Protein product: CATSRAGGLAGSSYNEQFF.

The chain employs TRBV5-6 and TRBJ1-5; D is ambiguous. Germline CDR1 SGHDT, CDR2 YYEEEE. The germline V and J ends were trimmed by 1 base and 6 bases, with 14 bases remaining between them. The CDR3 consists of 15 residues. The CDR3 region has the DNA TGTGCCAGCAGCTTGTATGGTCGGATGGGTCAGCCCCAGCATTTT. Translation: CASSLYGRMGQPQHF.

The chain recombines TRBV5-1 with TRBJ2-5; tentative D call: TRBD2 (6 bases). V lost 4 bases and J lost 5, with 15 bases in between. This CDR3 has 14 amino acids. CDR1 is SGHRS and CDR2 is YFSETQ in the germline V gene. The CDR3 bases are TGCGCCAGCAGCCTGGGACTGGAGAAGGAGACCCAGTACTTC. This sequence encodes CASSLGLEKETQYF.

The rearrangement links TRBV5-6 to TRBJ1-1; D is unclear. Germline V gene data show CDR1 as SGHDT and CDR2 as YYEEEE. Trimming shortened V by 0 bases and J by 9 bases, and 12 bases separated the two germline ends. The CDR3 consists of 13 residues. Written as DNA, the CDR3 is TGTGCCAGCAGCTTGGCCCGAGGCCCGCAAGCTTTCTTT. Amino acids: CASSLARGPQAFF. The variable domain in full, with the rest retrieved from reference TRBV5-6 and TRBJ1-1, is DAGVTQSPTHLIKTRGQQVTLRCSPKSGHDTVSWYQQALGQGPQFIFQYYEEEERQRGNFPDRFSGHQFPNYSSELNVNALLLGDSALYLCASSLARGPQAFFGQGTRLTVV.

J is TRBJ1-2 and V is TRBV15, with no clear D. The germline CDR1 and CDR2 sequences are LNHNV and YYDKDF (reference sequence). There are 13 residues in the CDR3. V lost 3 bases and J lost 0, with 5 bases in between. The CDR3 DNA follows: TGTGCCACCAGCAGGGGATCTAACTATGGCTACACCTTC. Translated: CATSRGSNYGYTF.

As DNA, the CDR3 is TGTGCCAGCAGCCGAGACCGGGATGTAAAGGCCCAGTACTTC. Translation: CASSRDRDVKAQYF. This chain joins TRBV5-5 and TRBJ2-5, with TRBD2 as a possible D gene (5 bases). There are 14 residues in the CDR3. From germline, CDR1 is SGHKS and CDR2 YYEKEE (reference sequence). Trimming shortened V by 4 bases and J by 9 bases, and 19 bases separated the two germline ends.

This chain connects TRBV18 to TRBJ2-2; D is perhaps TRBD1 (5 bases). In germline, CDR1 is KGHSH, CDR2 LQKENI. V shed 3 bases and J shed 5 bases, with 16 bases lying between them. The CDR3 runs 16 residues. The CDR3 DNA is TGTGCCAGCTCACCGAGTTTACAGGCCCAGACCGGGGAGCTGTTTTTT. This sequence encodes CASSPSLQAQTGELFF.

The chain recombines TRBV5-4 with TRBJ1-2; unclear D gene. V was trimmed by 1 base and J by 8 bases, leaving 9 bases between them. The germline V gene encodes CDR1 SGHNT and CDR2 YYREEE (reference sequence). This CDR3 is built from 12 residues. The CDR3 protein is CASSLLQGGYTF. CDR3 nucleotide sequence: TGTGCCAGCAGCTTGTTGCAAGGGGGCTACACCTTC. The variable domain in full, with the rest retrieved from reference TRBV5-4 and TRBJ1-2, is ETGVTQSPTHLIKTRGQQVTLRCSSQSGHNTVSWYQQALGQGPQFIFQYYREEENGRGNFPPRFSGLQFPNYSSELNVNALELDDSALYLCASSLLQGGYTFGSGTRLTVV.

This clone has a handful of counts. The chain uses TRBV5-4 and TRBJ2-3; D might be TRBD1 (5 bases). The CDR3 loop spans 19 amino acids. Germline V gives CDR1 SGHNT, CDR2 YYREEE (reference sequence). V was pared by 0 bases and J by 0 bases, with 20 bases between. Here the CDR3 reads CASSLGFGRVGRSTDTQYF. In DNA form, the CDR3 reads TGTGCCAGCAGCTTGGGCTTCGGCAGGGTCGGGCGGAGCACAGATACGCAGTATTTT.

The V gene is TRBV18, the J gene TRBJ2-1; weak D call: TRBD2 (5 bases). The CDR3 has 16 amino acids. Germline lookup yields CDR1 KGHSH and CDR2 LQKENI. The ends were cut back, 0 bases at V and 0 bases at J, with 9 bases in the middle. DNA of the CDR3: TGTGCCAGCTCACCACCGGGAGTGAGCTCCTACAATGAGCAGTTCTTC. Its protein is CASSPPGVSSYNEQFF.